Listed below are T cell receptor beta chains from one sample, sequenced in a study of T cells after yellow fever vaccination. MiXCR was run by TCRdb on the 5' RACE reads, yielding one entry per CDR3 protein. The sample has 200,000 to 300,000 distinct CDR3 sequences; about 7.1% are singletons. The material was CD4+ T cells sorted from PBMCs, obtained 15 days after the yellow fever booster vaccination. The receptors come from a young man who received the YFV17D yellow fever vaccine. Each CDR3 is given with its conserved first and last residue. The D gene is left open where the match is weak. The size of a clone is reported for some rows only, either as once, few or many, or as a class for expanded clones.

abundance	v_gene	d_gene	j_gene	CDR3nt	CDR3aa
once	TRBV20-1	TRBD1	TRBJ1-5	TGCAGTGCTAGAGCCCAGACAGGGGGCGATCAGCCCCAGCATTTT	CSARAQTGGDQPQHF
-	TRBV7-8	TRBD2	TRBJ2-5	TGTGCCAGCAGCCTGGGTGGTGCTAGCGGGATGGGAGAGACCCAGTACTTC	CASSLGGASGMGETQYF
many	TRBV7-6	-	TRBJ2-5	TGTGCCAGCAGCTTAGTACACGAGGAATGGACCCAGTACTTC	CASSLVHEEWTQYF
many	TRBV10-3	-	TRBJ2-7	TGTGCCATCAGTGAGGGGGGCTACGAGCAGTACTTC	CAISEGGYEQYF
many	TRBV29-1	-	TRBJ1-1	TGCAGCGTCAAGGACAGAATGAACACTGAAGCTTTCTTT	CSVKDRMNTEAFF
-	TRBV7-2	-	TRBJ2-3	TGTGCCAGCAGCTTAGAGACAAATACGCAGTATTTT	CASSLETNTQYF
-	TRBV7-8	-	TRBJ2-3	TGTGCCAGCAGCAAAGGGTACTCCCCTAGCACAGATACGCAGTATTTT	CASSKGYSPSTDTQYF
-	TRBV24-1	TRBD1	TRBJ1-2	TGTGCCACCATGGGGGACAGTGCCTATGGCTACACCTTC	CATMGDSAYGYTF
many	TRBV20-1	TRBD2	TRBJ2-5	TGCAGTGCTGGACCCCTAGCGGGAGAAGAGACCCAGTACTTC	CSAGPLAGEETQYF
many	TRBV15	TRBD2	TRBJ2-1	TGTGCCACCAGCAGGACCCTAGCGGAGAATTACAATGAGCAGTTCTTC	CATSRTLAENYNEQFF
-	TRBV5-8	-	TRBJ2-1	TGTGCCAGCACGAGGACGAACCCCTACAATGAGCAGTTCTTC	CASTRTNPYNEQFF
-	TRBV29-1	TRBD2	TRBJ2-3	TGCAGCGTTGATACGGCGGGAGGTCTCGGAGATACGCAGTATTTT	CSVDTAGGLGDTQYF
-	TRBV12-3/TRBV12-4	-	TRBJ2-7	TGTGCCAGCAGTTTGGTTGCCCCTCCACAGGTCTCTGGCGAGCAGTACTTC	CASSLVAPPQVSGEQYF
many	TRBV18	TRBD2	TRBJ2-1	TGTGCCAGCTCACCTACATCCGGGACTAGCCGTAATGAGCAGTTCTTC	CASSPTSGTSRNEQFF
many	TRBV5-1	TRBD1	TRBJ1-1	TGCGCCAGCAGCCCGGGACAGATAAACACTGAAGCTTTCTTT	CASSPGQINTEAFF
few	TRBV18	-	TRBJ2-1	TGTGCCAGCTCACAACTTATCGTCTCCTACAATGAGCAGTTCTTC	CASSQLIVSYNEQFF
many	TRBV29-1	-	TRBJ2-5	TGCACTGCCGCACAGCTTCAAGAGACCCAGTACTTC	CTAAQLQETQYF
many	TRBV6-1	TRBD2	TRBJ2-1	TGTGCCAGCAGCCCCCCCGGGGGGGGCTACAATGAGCAGTTCTTC	CASSPPGGGYNEQFF
-	TRBV5-1	TRBD1	TRBJ2-5	TGCGCCAGCAGCCGACAGGGGGCTCAAGAGACCCAGTACTTC	CASSRQGAQETQYF
many	TRBV6-5	-	TRBJ2-6	TGTGCCAGCAGCACTTTAGCGGTACACTCTGGGGCCAACGTCCTGACTTTC	CASSTLAVHSGANVLTF